This T cell receptor (beta chain) came from a study of blood T cell repertoires in COVID-19. The overall study: The United States, Italy and Spain supplied acute and convalescent COVID-19 samples. PBMCs, B-cell-depleted T cells, or T cells were the source of the cDNA or gDNA that made up the material.

Authors' data handling: The assay estimated nucleated cells by amplifying reference gene primers. This table comes from immunoSEQ multiplex PCR, and its TCRdb copy is limited to in-frame clones, with some not included. V, J and clone size derive from that table, while D and trimming were established from the DNA sequence. The profile shows about 170,000 clones, 80% to 85% of them singletons. The source material was peripheral blood. This clonotype was sampled from a human donor with acute or convalescent COVID-19. The donor label of this sample is uncertain.

The CDR3 region has the DNA TGTGCCAGCACGGGACTAACGAACACCGGGGAGCTGTTTTTT. This codes for CASTGLTNTGELFF. J is TRBJ2-2 and V is TRBV11-2; 7 bases map to TRBD2. The CDR3 runs to 14 residues. The ends lost 7 bases at V and 0 bases at J; junction bases unmatched: 2. The germline CDR1 and CDR2 sequences are SGHAT and FQNNGV. Drawing the rest from reference TRBV11-2 and TRBJ2-2, the complete variable domain is EAGVAQSPRYKIIEKRQSVAFWCNPISGHATLYWYQQILGQGPKLLIQFQNNGVVDDSQLPKDRFSAERLKGVDSTLKIQPAKLEDSAVYLCASTGLTNTGELFFGEGSRLTVL.